Below are 17 T cell receptor beta chains sequenced from a single sample in a study of T-cell memory formation after mild COVID-19. TCRdb ran MiXCR on the 5' RACE reads and lists one entry per CDR3 protein. The sample holds 430,000 or so distinct CDR3 sequences; roughly 25% are singletons and the top ten take under 15%. Sequencing was carried out using PBMCs or a T cell subset sorted from them (not recorded which). The receptors stem from an adult woman who had mild COVID-19 (a few samples of this study predate the infection). Cell type and time point are not known.

The rearrangement uses TRBV7-9 and TRBJ2-2; the D is unclear. The CDR3 is 17 amino acids. CDR1 is SEHNR and CDR2 is FQNEAQ in the germline V gene (reference sequence). V was cut by 5 bases and J by 1 base, with 17 bases left in between. CDR3 bases: TGTGCCAGCAGCCCACCCCTAGACGGACGGAACACCGGGGAGCTGTTTTTT. Protein sequence: CASSPPLDGRNTGELFF.

The chain combines TRBV7-8 with TRBJ2-1, with D perhaps matching TRBD1 (5 bases). Germline CDR1 reads SGHVS; CDR2 reads FQNEAQ. CDR3 length: 16 amino acids. The V end was cut by 0 bases, the J end by 5 bases, with 14 bases between. For the CDR3, the DNA is TGTGCCAGCAGCTTAGCAGGGGCCCCATCGGACAATGAGCAGTTCTTC. This gives the protein CASSLAGAPSDNEQFF.

The rearrangement joins TRBV20-1 to TRBJ2-7, with 7 bases fitting TRBD2. Trimming cost V 6 bases and J 0 bases; bases outside gene matches: 11. Germline CDR1 and CDR2: DFQATT and SNEGSKA (reference sequence). This CDR3 has 15 residues. The CDR3 sequence is CSATSSGASSYEQYF. In DNA, the CDR3 is TGCAGTGCCACCTCCAGCGGGGCCTCCTCCTACGAGCAGTACTTC.

Only a few counts were recorded for this clonotype. The chain combines TRBV14 with TRBJ2-7; no reliable D call. CDR1 is SGHDN, CDR2 FVKESK, per germline. The V gene lost 4 bases and the J gene lost 7 bases, with 11 bases spanning the gap. This CDR3 has 12 amino acids. The CDR3 DNA reads as TGTGCCAGCAGCCCCTTTGGGTTTGAGCAGTACTTC. Encoded protein: CASSPFGFEQYF.

This clonotype was observed a few times. The V gene is TRBV19, the J gene TRBJ2-4, with 9 bases aligning to TRBD2. Germline trimming cut 4 bases from V and 1 base from J; bases unmatched to any gene: 2. The CDR3 loop spans 15 amino acids. Germline V gene data show CDR1 as LNHDA and CDR2 as SQIVND (reference sequence). The CDR3 here is CASSRTSVAKNIQYF. In DNA, the CDR3 is TGTGCCAGTAGTAGGACTAGCGTGGCCAAAAACATTCAGTACTTC.

This chain connects TRBV5-5 to TRBJ1-1; D is ambiguous. The CDR3 totals 15 residues. Trimming took 1 base from V and 6 from J, leaving 16 bases between them. CDR1 and CDR2 from the germline V gene are SGHKS and YYEKEE (reference sequence). The CDR3 DNA is TGTGCCAGCAGCTTGTCCACCGGACCATGGGCTGAAGCTTTCTTT. Encoded protein: CASSLSTGPWAEAFF.

This clonotype showed up just a few times. The chain joins TRBV24-1 to TRBJ2-1, with 7 bases fitting TRBD2. Trimming took 7 bases from V and 5 from J; bases not matched to a gene: 7. Germline-derived CDR1 and CDR2 are KGHDR and SFDVKD. The CDR3 contains 14 residues. The CDR3 bases are TGTGCCACCAGGGAAGCGGGATCTGACAATGAGCAGTTCTTC. Its protein is CATREAGSDNEQFF.

The chain combines TRBV5-1 with TRBJ2-3; no firm D call. V lost 4 bases and J lost 5, with 11 bases in between. The V gene's germline CDR1 is SGHRS and CDR2 YFSETQ. The CDR3 runs 13 residues. CDR3 coding DNA: TGCGCCAGCAGCCCCGACCAGGTAGATACGCAGTATTTT. Translated: CASSPDQVDTQYF. The entire variable domain, with the rest obtained from reference TRBV5-1 and TRBJ2-3, is as follows: KAGVTQTPRYLIKTRGQQVTLSCSPISGHRSVSWYQQTPGQGLQFLFEYFSETQRNKGNFPGRFSGRQFSNSRSEMNVSTLELGDSALYLCASSPDQVDTQYFGPGTRLTVL.

The gene calls are TRBV5-6 and TRBJ2-1; 9 bases fit TRBD1. Germline V lookup: CDR1 SGHDT, CDR2 YYEEEE. The V and J ends lost 4 bases and 7 bases, in that order; junction bases with no gene match: 9. The CDR3 is made up of 15 amino acids. The CDR3 DNA sequence: TGTGCCAGCAGCCCAACCATACAGGGGGCAAATGAGCAGTTCTTC. Amino acids: CASSPTIQGANEQFF.

This sequence joins TRBV9 and TRBJ2-2, with D maybe TRBD1 (5 bases). Germline V gene data show CDR1 as SGDLS and CDR2 as YYNGEE. The CDR3 has 15 residues. The V gene lost 0 bases and the J gene lost 5 bases, with 11 bases spanning the gap. CDR3 in amino acids: CASSVVQGRTGELFF. CDR3 DNA sequence: TGTGCCAGCAGCGTAGTTCAGGGCAGGACCGGGGAGCTGTTTTTT.

The chain links TRBV6-2 or TRBV6-3 to TRBJ2-5; a weak D match, TRBD2 (5 bases). The CDR3 runs to 12 residues. The ends were cut back, 7 bases at V and 4 bases at J, with 10 bases in the middle. Germline V gene sequence: CDR1 MNHEY, CDR2 SVGEGT. CDR3 in amino acids: CASMTTLETQYF. CDR3 nucleotide sequence: TGTGCCAGCATGACTACGCTAGAGACCCAGTACTTC.

This clonotype was recorded a few times. The chain employs TRBV11-2 and TRBJ2-4, with TRBD2 identical over 12 bases. Germline CDR1 SGHAT, CDR2 FQNNGV. The V segment lost 1 base and the J segment 9 bases; nucleotides outside the gene matches: 4. The CDR3 runs 15 residues. DNA of the CDR3: TGTGCCAGCAGCTTAGGACTAGCGGGGGTCGGCATTCAGTACTTC. Translation: CASSLGLAGVGIQYF. The whole variable domain, remainder taken from reference TRBV11-2 and TRBJ2-4, is EAGVAQSPRYKIIEKRQSVAFWCNPISGHATLYWYQQILGQGPKLLIQFQNNGVVDDSQLPKDRFSAERLKGVDSTLKIQPAKLEDSAVYLCASSLGLAGVGIQYFGAGTRLSVL.

The table lists this clonotype with a few counts. The genes are TRBV20-1 and TRBJ2-7; 9 bases are shared with TRBD2. Unmatched junction bases numbered 4, after V lost 3 bases and J lost 4 bases. Germline V gene lookup returns CDR1 DFQATT and CDR2 SNEGSKA (reference sequence). CDR3 length: 13 amino acids. The CDR3 DNA reads as TGCAGTGCTAGCCTAGCGGGAATATACGAGCAGTACTTC. This gives the protein CSASLAGIYEQYF.

This clonotype has only a few counts. The rearrangement joins TRBV4-1 to TRBJ2-1, with a weak D call TRBD2 (6 bases). V lost 0 bases to trimming and J lost 4 bases, with 10 bases between them. The CDR3 has 15 residues. Germline CDR1 reads MGHRA; CDR2 reads YSYEKL. The CDR3 protein is CASSQDGGVYNEQFF. CDR3 nucleotide sequence: TGCGCCAGCAGCCAAGACGGGGGAGTATACAATGAGCAGTTCTTC.

The chain couples TRBV9 to TRBJ2-1; D is tentatively TRBD1 or TRBD2 (6 bases each). CDR3 length: 14 residues. Germline V gene sequence: CDR1 SGDLS, CDR2 YYNGEE. With 7 bases removed from V and 11 bases from J, the gap between germline ends came to 22 bases. CDR3 nucleotide sequence: TGTGCCAGCCCTCCAGAGGGGGGTTTTGGGAAGCAGTTCTTC. Its translation: CASPPEGGFGKQFF.

This clonotype was counted a few times. This chain joins TRBV20-1 and TRBJ1-4, with a weak D call TRBD1 (6 bases). CDR3 length equals 17 residues. Germline V gives CDR1 DFQATT, CDR2 SNEGSKA (reference sequence). The V end was cut by 0 bases, the J end by 7 bases, with 21 bases between. For the CDR3, the DNA is TGCAGTGCTAGAGAGGGGGCACCGCTCTCAGGAGGTGAAAAACTGTTTTTT. Translation: CSAREGAPLSGGEKLFF.

This clonotype was recorded many times. This chain uses TRBV12-3 or TRBV12-4 with TRBJ2-2; D not certain. Trimming left V 2 bases short and J 4 bases short, with 11 bases between. CDR3 size: 15 residues. This chain's CDR3 is CASSLRPGSTGELFF. CDR3 bases: TGTGCCAGCAGTTTACGGCCAGGCTCCACCGGGGAGCTGTTTTTT.